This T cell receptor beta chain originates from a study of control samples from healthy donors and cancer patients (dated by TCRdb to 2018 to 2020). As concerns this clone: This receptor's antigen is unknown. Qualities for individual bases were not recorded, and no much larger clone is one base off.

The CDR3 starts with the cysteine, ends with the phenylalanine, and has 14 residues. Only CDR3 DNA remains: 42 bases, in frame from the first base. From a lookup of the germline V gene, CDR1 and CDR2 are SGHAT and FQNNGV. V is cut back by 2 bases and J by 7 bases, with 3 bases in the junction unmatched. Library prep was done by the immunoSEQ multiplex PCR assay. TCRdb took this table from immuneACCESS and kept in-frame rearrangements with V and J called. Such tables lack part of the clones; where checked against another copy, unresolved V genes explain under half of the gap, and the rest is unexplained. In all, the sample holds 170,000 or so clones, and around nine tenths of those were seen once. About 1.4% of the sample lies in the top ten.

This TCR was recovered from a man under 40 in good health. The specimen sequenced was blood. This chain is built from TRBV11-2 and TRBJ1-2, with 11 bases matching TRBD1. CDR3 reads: CASSLSGTGGGYTF. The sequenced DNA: TGTGCCAGCAGCTTATCCGGGACAGGGGGTGGCTACACCTTC.